What follows is one T cell receptor beta chain and its context. Antigen unknown. The CDR3 consists of 14 residues. CDR1 MNHEY and CDR2 SMNVEV come from the germline V gene (reference sequence). The source of the sample is a study of CXCR3-negative and CXCR3-positive naive CD8 T cells. About the research overall: Every library held about 1.5 +/- 0.3 million TRB reads, and the total came to around 130 million.

Preparation of TRB cDNA libraries relied on 5' RACE carrying UMI labels. Following a re-call of the 5' RACE reads, TCRdb has one entry per CDR3 protein and lacks DNA. This sample's clone table lists about 56,000 distinct CDR3 sequences. Findings of the study overall: Sequencing showed both naive subsets with comparably high diversity, and memory CD8+ cells much lower. Partially decreased CXCR3 expression was recorded after cryopreservation, and fresh PBMCs were used in most assays.

The sequence came from a human donor in good health. Some clones in this sample may be carry-over from other donors' samples. This chain links TRBV27 with TRBJ2-5; TCRdb lists TRBD1, though no DNA is available to test this call. The sample taken for sequencing was memory CD8+ T cells from blood. The CDR3 loop reads CASSLLGAQETQYF.